This T cell receptor beta chain emerged from a study of T-cell reconstitution after alpha-beta-depleted transplantation in children. The CDR3 covers 15 residues. Trimming removed 5 bases at V and 7 bases at J, with 18 bases between. Unique molecular identifiers were incorporated during preparation of the TCRbeta library. Each CDR3 protein is one row after TCRdb ran MiXCR on the PCR reads. The profile shows roughly 200,000 distinct CDR3 sequences, under 8.5% of them singletons. This clonotype was observed at least ten times. The target antigen is unknown. General study findings and limits: Among T cells one year after transplant, newly produced cells accounted for most counts and diversity.

The sequence was obtained from a male patient between 2 and 15 years old who had a stem cell transplant for acute myeloid leukemia, so the T cells may come from the graft donor. The rearrangement joins TRBV12-3 or TRBV12-4 to TRBJ2-1; a possible D gene is TRBD2 (6 bases). The material sequenced was PBMCs, mostly from graft donor cells, taken 360 days after TCRalphabeta/CD19-depleted stem cell transplant. CDR3 protein: CASSPSGGARNEQFF. Written as DNA, the CDR3 is TGTGCCAGCAGTCCCAGTGGAGGGGCCAGGAATGAGCAGTTCTTC.